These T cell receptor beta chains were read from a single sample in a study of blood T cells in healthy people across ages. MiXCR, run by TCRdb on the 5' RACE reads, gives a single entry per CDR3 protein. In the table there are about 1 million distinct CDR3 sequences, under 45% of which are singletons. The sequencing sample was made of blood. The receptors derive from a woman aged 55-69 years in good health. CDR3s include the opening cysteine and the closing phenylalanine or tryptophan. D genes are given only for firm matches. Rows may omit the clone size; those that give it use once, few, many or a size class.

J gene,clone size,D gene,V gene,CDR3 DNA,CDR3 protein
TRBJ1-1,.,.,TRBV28,TGTGCCACCACTCGGGCGGGGGATGTAACCACTGAAGCTTTCTTT,CATTRAGDVTTEAFF
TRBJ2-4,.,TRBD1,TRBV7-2,TGTGCCAGCAGCGTATCGGGAAACAGGGGCAATGAGCAGTACTTC,CASSVSGNRGNEQYF
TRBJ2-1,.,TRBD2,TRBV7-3,TGTGCCAGCAGCTTAACGAGTTATCCGCAGGGGACTAGCGGGAGCAATGAGCAGTTCTTC,CASSLTSYPQGTSGSNEQFF
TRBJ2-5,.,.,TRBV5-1,TGCGCCAGCAGAGAAGGGGTTGGTCTCGGAGAGACCCAGTACTTC,CASREGVGLGETQYF
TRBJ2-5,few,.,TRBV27,TGTGCCAGCAGTCCGACATTCCAAGAGACCCAGTACTTC,CASSPTFQETQYF
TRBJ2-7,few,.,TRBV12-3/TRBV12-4,TGTGCCAGCAGGCAGACTGGAGGGGACTCCTACGAGCAGTACTTC,CASRQTGGDSYEQYF
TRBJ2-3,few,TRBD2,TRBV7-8,TGTGCCAGCAGCCAGAGCGGGATCGGTAGAGATACGCAGTATTTT,CASSQSGIGRDTQYF
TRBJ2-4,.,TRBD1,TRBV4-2,TGTGCCAGCGCTCAGGACAGGGGTCACCAGCAGTACTTC,CASAQDRGHQQYF
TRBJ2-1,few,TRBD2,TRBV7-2,TGTGCCAGCAGGAGCGGGAGTCTCTACAATGAGCAGTTCTTC,CASRSGSLYNEQFF
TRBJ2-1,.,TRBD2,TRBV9,TGTGCCAGCAGCGTAGAAGTGGCTAGCGGGAGGTCCCCCGAGGTTCGGAGTGAGCAGTTCTTC,CASSVEVASGRSPEVRSEQFF
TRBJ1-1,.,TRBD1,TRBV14,TGTGCCAGCAGCAGTCCCGGGACAGGGTGGACGAACACTGAAGCTTTCTTT,CASSSPGTGWTNTEAFF
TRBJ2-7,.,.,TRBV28,TGTGCCAGCAGTTTGAGCTACAAGCAGTACTTC,CASSLSYKQYF
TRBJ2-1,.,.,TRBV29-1,TGCAGCGTTGTAATCTTGGCGGCTCAGCAGTTCTTC,CSVVILAAQQFF
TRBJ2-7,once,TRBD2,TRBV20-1,TGCAGTGCTAGAGATGCTAGCGGGAGATCCTACGAGCAGTACTTC,CSARDASGRSYEQYF
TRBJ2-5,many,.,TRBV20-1,TGCAGTGCTAGAGACCGAAAGAGGGGCCACCAAGAGACCCAGTACTTC,CSARDRKRGHQETQYF
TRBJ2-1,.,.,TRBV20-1,TGCAGTGCTAGAGGAGCGGGCTTACCGAGCTCCTACAATGAGCGGTTCTTC,CSARGAGLPSSYNERFF
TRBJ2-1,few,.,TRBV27,TGTGCCAGCAGTTTGGCTGGGACGGTCTACAATGAGCAGTTCTTC,CASSLAGTVYNEQFF
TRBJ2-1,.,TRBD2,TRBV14,TGTGCCAGCAGTGGACTAGCGGGAGTCTATGAGCAGTTCTTC,CASSGLAGVYEQFF
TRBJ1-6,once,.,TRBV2,TGTGCCAGCAGTGCGGCGAATTATTCACCCCTCCACTTT,CASSAANYSPLHF
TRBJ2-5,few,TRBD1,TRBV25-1,TGTGCCAGCAGTGAGCGTCTGACAGGGGGTGAGGAGACCCAGTACTTC,CASSERLTGGEETQYF
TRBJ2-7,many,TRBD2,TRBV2,TGTGCCAGCACCCCGGGACTAGTGTCCTACGAGCAGTACTTC,CASTPGLVSYEQYF
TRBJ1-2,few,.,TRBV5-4,TGTGCCAGCAGCCCCGGTTTCCGCCTGGAGGGCTACACCTTC,CASSPGFRLEGYTF
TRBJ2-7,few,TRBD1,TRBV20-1,TGCAGTGCGGGCACAGGGGGGATAGCCTACGAGCAGTACTTC,CSAGTGGIAYEQYF
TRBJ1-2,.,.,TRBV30,TGTGCCTGGAGTGGCGGTAACTATGGCTACACCTTC,CAWSGGNYGYTF
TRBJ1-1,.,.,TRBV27,TGTGCCAGCAGTTACGCGGAGAGCAACACTGAAGCTTTCTTT,CASSYAESNTEAFF
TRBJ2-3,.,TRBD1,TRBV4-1,TGCGCCAGCGGCTTAGGGACAGGGGTCCCAGATACGCAGTATTTT,CASGLGTGVPDTQYF
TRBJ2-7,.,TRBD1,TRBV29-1,TGCAGCGTTGAAGATGCCAGGGGGTACGAGCAGTACTTC,CSVEDARGYEQYF
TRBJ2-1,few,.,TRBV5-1,TGCGCCAGCAGCCCACCCTCGCAGATCAATGAGCAGTTCTTC,CASSPPSQINEQFF
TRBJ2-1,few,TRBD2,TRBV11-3,TGTGCCAGCAGCGTCGGGACTACCTACAATGAGCAGTTCTTC,CASSVGTTYNEQFF
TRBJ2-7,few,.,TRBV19,TGTGCCAGTAGTATCTCGACACTGGGGTACGAGCAGTACTTC,CASSISTLGYEQYF
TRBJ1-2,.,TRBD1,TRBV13,TGTGCCAGCAGCCGCCGGGACAGGAACCACTATGGCTACACCTTC,CASSRRDRNHYGYTF
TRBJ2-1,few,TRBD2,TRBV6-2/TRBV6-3,TGTGCCAGCAGGATAGCGGGGTACTCCTACAATGAGCAGTTCTTC,CASRIAGYSYNEQFF
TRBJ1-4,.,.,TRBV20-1,TGCAGTGCTAGAGATGGCCTGGGCACGACTAATGAAAAACTGTTTTTT,CSARDGLGTTNEKLFF
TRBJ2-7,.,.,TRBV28,TGTGCCAGCAGTCTTAGCGGCTACACCTACGAGCAGTACTTC,CASSLSGYTYEQYF
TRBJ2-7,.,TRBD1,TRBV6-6,TGTGCCAGCAGTTACGAGACAGGGGTGCAGTACTTC,CASSYETGVQYF
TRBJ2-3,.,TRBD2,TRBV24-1,TGTGCCACCAGTGGTCCAACTAGCGGGAGATGGAGCACAGATACGCAGTATTTT,CATSGPTSGRWSTDTQYF
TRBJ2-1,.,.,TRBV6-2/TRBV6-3,TGTGCCAGCAGTTACTTTACCTCCAGTTCCTACAATGAGCAGTTCTTC,CASSYFTSSSYNEQFF
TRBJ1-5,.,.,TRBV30,TGTGCCTGGAGTGGGTCCCGGACCTCCAGTAGCAATCAGCCCCAGCATTTT,CAWSGSRTSSSNQPQHF
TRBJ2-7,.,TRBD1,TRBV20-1,TGCAGTGCTAAGACCGGGACAGTAAGCTCCTACGAGCAGTACTTC,CSAKTGTVSSYEQYF
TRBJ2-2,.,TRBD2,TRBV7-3,TGTGCCAGCAGCTCTAGCGGGAGGAGGGGAGGGGAGCTGTTTTTT,CASSSSGRRGGELFF
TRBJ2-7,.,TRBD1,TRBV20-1,TGCAGTGCTAGAGGGGTCACAGGGGACGAGCAGTACTTC,CSARGVTGDEQYF
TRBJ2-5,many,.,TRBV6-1,TGTGCCAGCAGCGCCATTGGGGGAACCCAGTACTTC,CASSAIGGTQYF
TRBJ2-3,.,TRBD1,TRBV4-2,TGTGCCAGCAGCCGTAGCAGGGGGATTAGCACAGATACGCAGTATTTT,CASSRSRGISTDTQYF
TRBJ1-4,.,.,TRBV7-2,TGTGCCAGCAGCCGACAGATGAATGAAAAACTGTTTTTT,CASSRQMNEKLFF
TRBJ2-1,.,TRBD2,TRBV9,TGTGCCAGCAGCGAGGAGGGTAGCGGGAGGGCTTCCCGCAATGAGCAGTTCTTC,CASSEEGSGRASRNEQFF
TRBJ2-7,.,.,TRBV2,TGTGCCAGCCCCACTGCCTACGAGCAGTACTTC,CASPTAYEQYF
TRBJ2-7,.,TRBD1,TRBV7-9,TGTGCCAGCAGCGTACCCAGGGGGACCTACGAGCAGTACTTC,CASSVPRGTYEQYF
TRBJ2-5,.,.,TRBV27,TGTGCCAGCAGTTTACCTCCAGCCCCGGTGGGCTTCCAAGAGACCCAGTACTTC,CASSLPPAPVGFQETQYF
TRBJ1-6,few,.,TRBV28,TGTGCCAGCTTGGGGCTAAATTCACCCCTCCACTTT,CASLGLNSPLHF